This T cell receptor (beta chain) came from a study of STAT3 mutations in large granular lymphocyte leukemia. For this clone: Its antigen is as yet unknown.

Points from the study as a whole: At least one immunodominant TCR beta clonotype appeared in every T-cell large granular lymphocyte leukemia patient. After therapy, 6 of 18 patients switched clonotypes, all new clones STAT3 wild type. Some patients had persisting codominant clonotypes that could mask small clones.

Sequenced by immunoSEQ multiplex PCR; TCRdb stores in-frame clones only, minus some. The sample contains about 42,000 clones, approximately 78% of which appear only once. Sequencing was carried out using PBMCs. The TCR originated in a human donor with T large granular lymphocyte leukemia. Some clones in this sample may be carry-over from other donors' samples.

CDR3 sequence reads: CASSQGDRNNYGYTF. The CDR3 bases are TGCGCCAGCAGCCAAGGAGACAGGAACAACTATGGCTACACCTTC. The J gene is TRBJ1-2, the V gene TRBV4-1; the D gene is possibly TRBD1 (6 bases). V lost 1 base and J 2 bases, leaving 11 bases between the germline ends. The CDR3 loop spans 15 amino acids. CDR1 is MGHRA and CDR2 is YSYEKL in the germline V gene.